This TCR beta chain is from a study of cytomegalovirus exposure and HLA in healthy donors. Study outcomes and limitations: Overall, some 160 TCR beta chains were annotated as cytomegalovirus-associated. As was reported, the classifier diagnosed cytomegalovirus status with high specificity and sensitivity.

Concerning this clone itself: Antigen: not known.

The PCR was carried out with 60 Vbeta primers and 13 Jbeta primers. The assay was immunoSEQ multiplex PCR, and TCRdb's table has in-frame clones only and misses some. The table lists 150,000 to 200,000 clones, 68% of them singletons. The CDR3 sequence is 17 residues long. Trimming cost V 4 bases and J 0 bases, with 16 bases left between them. Germline-derived CDR1 and CDR2 are MNHEY and SMNVEV (reference sequence). Sequenced material: PBMCs. The origin of this receptor is a woman aged 18-29 years in good health and CMV-seropositive. The V and J genes are TRBV27 and TRBJ1-3; the D is unclear. CDR3 nucleotide sequence: TGTGCCAGCAGTTCCGTTGGGGTGGGGAGCTCTGGAAACACCATATATTTT. It specifies CASSSVGVGSSGNTIYF.